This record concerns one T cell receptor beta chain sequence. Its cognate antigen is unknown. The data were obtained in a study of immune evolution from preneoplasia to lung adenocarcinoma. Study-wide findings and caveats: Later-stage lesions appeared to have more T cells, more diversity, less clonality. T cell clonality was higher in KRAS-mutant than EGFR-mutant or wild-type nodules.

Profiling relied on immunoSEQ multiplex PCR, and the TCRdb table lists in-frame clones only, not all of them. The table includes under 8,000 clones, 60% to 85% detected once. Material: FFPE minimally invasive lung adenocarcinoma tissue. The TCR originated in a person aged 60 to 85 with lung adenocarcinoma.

CDR3 DNA: TGTGCCAGCAGCTGGGACAGGGATCTGCAGGAGACCCAGTACTTC. Residues: CASSWDRDLQETQYF. The chain is built from TRBV5-8 and TRBJ2-5, with 9 bases matching TRBD1. The CDR3 sequence is 15 residues long. CDR1 is SGHTS, CDR2 YDEGEE, per germline. With V trimmed by 3 bases and J by 5 bases, 8 bases remained unmatched.